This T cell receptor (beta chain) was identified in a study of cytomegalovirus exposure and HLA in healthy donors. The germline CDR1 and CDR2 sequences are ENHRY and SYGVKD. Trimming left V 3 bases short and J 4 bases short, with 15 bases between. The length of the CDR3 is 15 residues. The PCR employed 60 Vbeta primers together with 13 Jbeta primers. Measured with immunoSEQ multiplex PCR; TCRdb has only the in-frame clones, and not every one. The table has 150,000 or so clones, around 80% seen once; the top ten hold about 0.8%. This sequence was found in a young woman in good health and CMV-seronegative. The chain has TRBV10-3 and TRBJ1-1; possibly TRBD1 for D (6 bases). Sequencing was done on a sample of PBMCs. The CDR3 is CAISDEGQHSTEAFF. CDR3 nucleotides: TGTGCCATCAGTGACGAAGGACAGCACAGCACTGAAGCTTTCTTT.